This T cell receptor beta chain originates from a study of regulatory T cells in long-lasting Graves disease (dated by TCRdb to about 2021). Notes on the research overall: Patients with newly diagnosed Graves' disease had been on antithyroid drugs for under 3 months. This study used TCR sequencing and RNA sequencing of peripheral blood to compare persistent Graves' disease patients against newly diagnosed Graves' disease patients. The study was registered as a clinical trial and conducted in China. A total of roughly 35 samples were covered by TCR sequencing, comprising around 13 persistent and roughly 20 newly diagnosed Graves' disease patients. The study at large found these results: Sequencing and analysis were limited to the TCR beta chain. Only peripheral blood was studied, because thyroid tissue, the primary lesion, was inaccessible. Compared with newly diagnosed patients, patients with persistent Graves' disease had lower TCR Shannon entropy and fewer highly expanded clones, which suggests clonal expansion. TRBV28, TRBJ1-2 and TRBJ2-5 were preferentially used in persistent disease, while TRBV20-1 and TRBJ2-1 were favored in newly diagnosed disease. The authors noted that the small sample size was a limitation that may lower accuracy. More public clonotypes were shared among persistent patients (around 3,000) than among newly diagnosed patients (roughly 1,000).

The time point label, as the study defines it: newly diagnosed GD, antithyroid drugs for less than 3 months. RNA was extracted from PBMCs in TRIzol for both TCR sequencing and RNA sequencing. Graves' disease was diagnosed according to American Thyroid Association guidelines. Patients were recruited from an endocrinology department in Xi'an, China. From each patient, approximately 9.9 milliliters of peripheral blood was collected into an EDTA anticoagulant tube. Ficoll Paque Plus density gradient separation was used to isolate PBMCs, and no further T cell sorting was done. RNA quality was checked with an Agilent 2100 Bioanalyzer and agarose gel, and concentration with a NanoDrop 2000. Only a few counts were recorded for this clonotype. Its antigen has not been determined. Nothing much larger sits one base from this clone, and base qualities are not available. Libraries were made using multiplex PCR. The reads were generated on an Illumina HiSeq 4000. CDR3 regions were amplified by Arm-PCR with iRepertoire HTBI primers to construct TCR beta libraries. Before sequencing, the PCR products underwent gel purification. In the authors' own workflow: Gene usage analysis of CDR3 amino acid clonotypes used the approximately 62 TRBV and fewer than 15 TRBJ segments found across samples. COPE and FqMerger were used to merge the filtered high-quality paired reads into contigs. Contigs were aligned with BLAST to IMGT TRBV, TRBD and TRBJ reference genes, and CDR3 was defined per IMGT. Highly expanded clones were defined as clonotypes with a frequency above 0.1%. Repertoire diversity was measured by Shannon entropy, and V-J evenness by the Gini coefficient. A clonotype was considered public if more than one individual shared it. The raw public data were reprocessed by TCRdb itself: fastp quality trimming at Q25, MiXCR clonotype calling, in-frame beta chains only. Rows matching on CDR3 protein sequence are summarized as one entry with the most common DNA and genes. TCRdb, not the authors, supplied the V and J calls. Within this sample are 530,000 or so distinct CDR3 sequences, with around an eighth of them counted one time only. The top ten clones comprise roughly 9.7% of the sample.

The trim is 0 bases for V and 3 bases for J, with a gap of 9 bases between the germline ends. CDR3 length: 16 amino acids, cysteine to phenylalanine. Solely the CDR3 DNA is kept, with 48 bases framed from the first base. Taken from the germline V gene, the CDR1 and CDR2 loops are MNHNS and SASEGT. The data were also submitted as part of a second study, on T cells in Graves' hyperthyroidism and ophthalmopathy. The second study's paper adds: Stable Graves' hyperthyroidism was defined as the absence of progression to ophthalmopathy over 18 months of follow-up. Hyperthyroidism patients were newly diagnosed, with disease duration under 2 months, and aged 18 to 65 years. The study excluded patients with uncontrolled infections, other autoimmune diseases, pregnancy or lactation. Diagnoses were based on clinical symptoms, serum thyroxine and TRAb, thyroid ultrasound and orbital computed tomography. The first round of RT-PCR for the TCR CDR3 was performed with the HTBI primer set and the Qiagen OneStep RT-PCR kit. Most expanded thyroid clonotypes (frequency above 0.001) were also detected in blood, suggesting blood repertoires may reflect thyroid immune responses. A model built on a 13 V-J signature distinguished ophthalmopathy from stable hyperthyroidism, reaching roughly 88% sensitivity and about 81% specificity in cross-validation and 80%/75% in testing. In validation, progression to ophthalmopathy was predicted by the model with almost 71% sensitivity and 72% to 80% specificity, a median of around 5.9 months before onset. To identify TCR V-J signatures that set the groups apart, the researchers used a discovery cohort of 100 or so patients, made up of 43 with Graves' ophthalmopathy and about 60 with stable Graves' hyperthyroidism. An independent validation cohort of under 20 hyperthyroidism patients and 17 patients who later progressed to ophthalmopathy tested prospective prediction of ophthalmopathy. The roughly 91 discovery patients were randomly divided into training and test sets at a 7:3 ratio. The study also compared thyroid tissue and blood T-cell repertoires from 5 to 7 Graves' hyperthyroidism patients. Following sampling, methimazole starting at 30 mg daily was given to hyperthyroidism patients, and high-dose intravenous methylprednisolone was given to ophthalmopathy patients. Libraries were constructed in a second round of multiplex PCR, after which size selection and purification were carried out. Paired-end sequencing of the libraries was performed with 100 bp reads on an Illumina HiSeq2000. SOAPnuke was used to process the raw data, removing reads that contained adapters or uncalled bases, had a mean Phred below 15, or lacked an exact match to the constant primer or identifier. COPE v1.2.5 was used to merge high-quality paired reads, and clonotypes were defined as unique nucleotide sequences. MiTCR v1.1 was used to align the clonotypes against IMGT TRBV, TRBD and TRBJ reference segments. The analysis was restricted to V-J combinations with a frequency above 0.0001, which together covered 99.2% of the repertoires. A TCS score was defined as the ratio between F50 (clonal expansion) and ExV (chaos), using BLOSUM62-based TCRdist between CDR3 peptides within each V-J. Welch's t-statistics and random forest reduced fewer than 600 V-J features to 13, which were used in a naive Bayes classifier (R e1071). No statistical method was used to set the sample size in advance, and investigators knew the group allocation. According to the paper, TCR Vbeta CDR3 sequencing was carried out on approximately 140 peripheral blood samples, which came from about 45 ophthalmopathy, approximately 72 hyperthyroidism and approximately 17 progressor patients.

This material consisted of peripheral blood mononuclear cells (PBMCs), taken at new diagnosis, from a patient treated with antithyroid drugs. The sequence links TRBV6-1 to TRBJ1-6, with an unclear D gene assignment. The TCR comes from a man aged 30 to 39 with Graves disease. Donor details come from another sample of the same person, matched by shared clones. Here the CDR3 is given as CASSEAAGIYNSPLHF. The DNA reads TGTGCCAGCAGTGAAGCGGCGGGAATCTATAATTCACCCCTCCACTTT.